Below, one T cell receptor (beta chain) is given with its context. The sample is drawn from a study of control samples from healthy donors and cancer patients. J lost 8 bases, V lost 6 bases, and 6 bases had no gene match. CDR1 KGHSH and CDR2 LQKENI come from the germline V gene. The CDR3 spans 14 residues. Libraries were prepared by immunoSEQ multiplex PCR; TCRdb keeps only in-frame clonotypes and omits some of them. The sample records fewer than 65,000 clones, approximately 89% being singletons. This TCR came from a man aged 40-55 years with colorectal cancer. The rearrangement joins TRBV18 to TRBJ2-1; the match to TRBD1 covers 11 bases. The sample taken for sequencing was PBMCs. The CDR3 DNA follows: TGTGCCAGCTCCAAGGACAGGGGGCGCGATGAGCAGTTCTTC. Translation gives CASSKDRGRDEQFF.